A selection of T cell receptor beta chains follows, all from one sample in a study of T cells in Graves' hyperthyroidism and ophthalmopathy. A single record per CDR3 protein comes from TCRdb applying MiXCR to the multiplex PCR reads. The table includes about 52,000 distinct CDR3 sequences, roughly 50% detected once. Sequences were obtained from blood. The receptor source for this set is a woman in her forties or fifties with Graves' ophthalmopathy. Each CDR3 is given with its conserved first and last residue.

CDR3 protein: CASSPNPTSGSWLYTDTQYF
V gene: TRBV5-1
J gene: TRBJ2-3

CDR3 protein: CARALPSGSYEQYF
V gene: TRBV25-1
J gene: TRBJ2-7

CDR3 protein: CSANYGYTF
V gene: TRBV20-1
J gene: TRBJ1-2

CDR3 protein: CASSTGGGSYNSPLHF
V gene: TRBV27
J gene: TRBJ1-6

CDR3 protein: CASSLGGREGETQYF
V gene: TRBV7-3
J gene: TRBJ2-5

CDR3 protein: CSAVDRGQGSGGYSEQFF
V gene: TRBV20-1
J gene: TRBJ2-1

CDR3 protein: CSAVAGDTF
V gene: TRBV20-1
J gene: TRBJ1-2

CDR3 protein: CASCMVGAVNEQFF
V gene: TRBV6-5
J gene: TRBJ2-1

CDR3 protein: CASSWGTADEQYF
V gene: TRBV5-1
J gene: TRBJ2-7

CDR3 protein: CASGSAGEETQYF
V gene: TRBV12-5
J gene: TRBJ2-5

CDR3 protein: CASSLTGYTEAFF
V gene: TRBV4-3
J gene: TRBJ1-1

CDR3 protein: CASSQTGREQFF
V gene: TRBV3-1
J gene: TRBJ2-1

CDR3 protein: CAISPGTSDFNEQFF
V gene: TRBV10-3
J gene: TRBJ2-1

CDR3 protein: CASKATVSTEAFF
V gene: TRBV2
J gene: TRBJ1-1

CDR3 protein: CASSFSLVGREWPRADTQYF
V gene: TRBV12-3/TRBV12-4
J gene: TRBJ2-3